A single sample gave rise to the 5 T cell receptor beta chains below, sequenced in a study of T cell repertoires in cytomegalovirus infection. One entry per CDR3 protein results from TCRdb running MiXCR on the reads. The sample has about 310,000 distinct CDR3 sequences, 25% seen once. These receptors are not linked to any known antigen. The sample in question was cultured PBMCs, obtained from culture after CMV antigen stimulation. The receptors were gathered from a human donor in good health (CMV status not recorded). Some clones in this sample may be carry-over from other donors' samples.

CDR3 coding DNA: TGCAGTGCTAGAGCCGGACCCTCCGGGCTGCCCTACGAGCAGTACTTC. The encoded protein is CSARAGPSGLPYEQYF. J is TRBJ2-7 and V is TRBV20-1, with D unclear. V was shortened by 1 base and J by 2 bases, with 18 bases between the two germline ends. Germline-derived CDR1 and CDR2 are DFQATT and SNEGSKA (reference sequence). CDR3 size: 16 residues.

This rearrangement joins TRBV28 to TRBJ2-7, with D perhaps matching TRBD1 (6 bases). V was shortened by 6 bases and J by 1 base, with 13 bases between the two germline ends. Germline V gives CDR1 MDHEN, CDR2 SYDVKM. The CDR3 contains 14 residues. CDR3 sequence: CASSLTGLSYEQYF. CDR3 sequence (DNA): TGTGCCAGCAGCCTGACAGGCCTATCCTACGAGCAGTACTTC.

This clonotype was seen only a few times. CDR3 sequence reads: CASSFSGGREAFF. The CDR3 DNA is TGTGCCAGCAGTTTTTCTGGCGGCAGGGAAGCTTTCTTT. V gene TRBV27 combines with J gene TRBJ1-1; no definite D call. The V gene lost 3 bases and the J gene lost 8 bases, with 13 bases spanning the gap. This CDR3 is 13 amino acids long. CDR1 and CDR2 from the germline V gene are MNHEY and SMNVEV (reference sequence).

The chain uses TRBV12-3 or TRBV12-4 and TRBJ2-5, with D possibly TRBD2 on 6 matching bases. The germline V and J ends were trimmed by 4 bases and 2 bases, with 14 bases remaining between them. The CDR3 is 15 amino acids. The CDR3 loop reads CASSSPGLEQETQYF. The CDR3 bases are TGTGCCAGCAGTTCGCCGGGACTGGAGCAAGAGACCCAGTACTTC.

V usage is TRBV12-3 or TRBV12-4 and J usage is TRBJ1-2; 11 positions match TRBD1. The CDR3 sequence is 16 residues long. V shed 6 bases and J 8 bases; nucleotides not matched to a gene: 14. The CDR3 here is CASRKQAGTGGRGYTF. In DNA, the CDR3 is TGTGCCAGCAGGAAACAAGCCGGGACAGGGGGTAGAGGCTACACCTTC.